This T cell receptor (beta chain) was identified during a study of T cell repertoires in cytomegalovirus infection. Overall study: It was recently identified HLA-C-restricted and well-studied HLA-B-restricted CMV epitopes that the study used. Indications came from public TCR beta signatures; they pointed to CMV infection and to a matching HLA type.

Comment on this clonotype: The antigen is unknown.

Study-level findings and limits: CMV-specific HLA-C-restricted TCR beta clonotypes dominated the ex vivo response.

A single record per CDR3 protein comes from TCRdb applying MiXCR to the reads. The profile shows about 830,000 distinct CDR3 sequences, roughly 33% of them singletons. The trim removed 5 bases at V and 6 bases at J, leaving 7 bases unmatched. The CDR3 totals 14 residues. The receptor was isolated from a human donor in good health (CMV status not recorded). Some clones in this sample may be carry-over from other donors' samples. The J gene is TRBJ1-3, the V gene TRBV7-1, with TRBD1 matching over 7 bases. TRBV7-1 is an ORF; its function is uncertain. The input for sequencing was cultured CD8+ T cells from PBMCs, taken from culture after CMV antigen stimulation. The CDR3 coding sequence is TGTGCCAGCAGCCCCAGGGACAGAGTAAACACCATATATTTT. Its translation is CASSPRDRVNTIYF.